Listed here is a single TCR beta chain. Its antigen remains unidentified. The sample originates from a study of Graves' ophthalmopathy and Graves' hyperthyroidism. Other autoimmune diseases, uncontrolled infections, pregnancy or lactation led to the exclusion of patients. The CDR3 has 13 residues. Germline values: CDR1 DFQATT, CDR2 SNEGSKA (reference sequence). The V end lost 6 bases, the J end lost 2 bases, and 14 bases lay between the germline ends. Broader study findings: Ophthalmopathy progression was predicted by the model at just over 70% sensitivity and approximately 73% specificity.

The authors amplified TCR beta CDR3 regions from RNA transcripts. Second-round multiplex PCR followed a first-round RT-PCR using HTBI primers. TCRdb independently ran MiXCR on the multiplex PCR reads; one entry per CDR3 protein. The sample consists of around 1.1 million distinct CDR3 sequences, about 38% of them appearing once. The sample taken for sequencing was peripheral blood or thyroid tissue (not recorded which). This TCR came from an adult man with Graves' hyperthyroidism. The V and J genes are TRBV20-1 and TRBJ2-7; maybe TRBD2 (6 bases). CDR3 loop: CSAGTAKAYEQYF. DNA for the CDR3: TGCAGTGCCGGGACTGCGAAGGCCTACGAGCAGTACTTC.